This TCR beta chain comes out of a study of shared clonotypes between healthy human individuals (dated by TCRdb to 2020 to 2021). For context, the study as a whole: Three men and two women, aged 18 to 49 years, made up the cohort. Leukapheresis yielded between about 0.9 and 10 billion PBMCs per donor. Per donor, three plates each were used for CD4 naive and CD4 memory, two for CD8 naive, and one for CD8 memory. Blood TCR repertoires of five healthy adults were deeply sequenced to estimate repertoire size and the extent of clonotype sharing between individuals. To increase sequencing depth and limit assay-specific biases, different laboratories used diverse techniques to prepare libraries and sequence TCR repertoires. Results and caveats for the whole study, not just this receptor: Higher generation probabilities were observed for clonotypes shared by all four sorted-subset donors than for non-shared clonotypes. When several donors were compared, the shared fraction of clonotypes was around 5.1% for naive CD4, 3.5% to 4% for naive CD8, more than 2% for memory CD4, and 0.3% to 0.5% for memory CD8. Rarefaction of sorted-subset datasets indicated incomplete sequencing despite the large sequencing depth. Naive subsets generally had larger estimated clonotype richness than memory subsets did. Based on pairwise subsampling, the degree of clonotype sharing among donors was expected to be affected by sequencing depth. Sampling was limited to blood, and TCR repertoires in tissue likely differ from TCR repertoires in blood. The genetic and exposure-history diversity represented was limited by the small number of donors.

From V the trimming removes 1 base and from J it removes 0 bases, while the gene matches leave 8 bases of the junction unaccounted for. CDR1 and CDR2, looked up from the germline V gene, are MGHRA and YSYEKL. The CDR3 numbers 18 residues from cysteine through phenylalanine. This entry keeps only the CDR3 DNA: 54 bases, framed from base 1. The donors were healthy, HIV-negative adults who had no recently reported acute infections or vaccinations. Every donor was a Caucasian adult living in Nashville, Tennessee, USA. CD4+ T cells were enriched by magnetic negative selection, after which naive cells were positively selected on CD45RA and the negative fraction was taken as the memory subset. After blood collection by leukapheresis, PBMCs were isolated using Ficoll-Histopaque density gradient centrifugation and then cryopreserved in the vapor phase of liquid nitrogen. Purity and quantity of every magnetically sorted T cell population were checked by analytical flow cytometry. From each sorted fraction, genomic DNA was isolated and quantified by UV absorbance on a Nanodrop 2000c.

This clone was picked up a small number of times. Its recognized antigen is unknown. Base quality data are lacking; no much larger clone is found one base away. Using the deep immunoSEQ assay, TCR CDR3 regions were amplified from genomic DNA by multiplex PCR. For each cell subset, the extracted genomic DNA was distributed evenly across all wells of several immunoSEQ 96-well plates, and each plate served as one replicate. For sorted subsets, about 0.2 ug genomic DNA, equal to 25,000 to 35,000 T cell genomes, was loaded into each replicate PCR. Purified libraries were measured with a Qubit 3.0 fluorometer, size-checked on a Bioanalyzer 2100, and measured again with the KAPA Library Quantification kit. Every immunoSEQ 96-well plate was sequenced on a separate single-read 150-cycle Illumina NextSeq 550 flow cell. The published analysis was carried out like this. Because the immunoSEQ output included only junctional sequences and no quality scores, the filtering could not be the same as the filtering used for full-length reads. Sequences were annotated with PyIR, a Python wrapper for IgBLAST v1.9, and V/J genes and CDR3 were assigned using IMGT germline references. Any read was removed if the V/J assignment was weak (E-value above 1e-6), the CDR3 was missing, or the read contained stop codons, out-of-frame junctions, or ambiguous translated residues. V3J clonotypes were defined as sequences sharing an identical inferred V gene, J gene, and CDR3 amino acid sequence. Percentage overlap between repertoires was computed as shared unique clonotypes divided by the size of the smaller repertoire. Richness of each repertoire was evaluated using RTK rarefaction, the Chao1 estimator, and Recon v2.1 estimates of unobserved clonotypes. OLGA was used to compute generation probabilities for all TCRbeta clonotypes that the gDNA method yielded from a handful of donors. Drawn from immuneACCESS, this table holds only the in-frame rearrangements with V and J called that TCRdb kept. Clones are partly lost; checked studies trace under half to an unresolved V gene and leave the rest unexplained. V, J and clone size were drawn from that table, and D and trimming were deduced from the DNA. For this sample there are about 680,000 clones; under 80% appear just once. Approximately 1.8% of the sample goes to the ten largest clones.

The clonotype originates from a woman aged 25 to 39 in good health. The chain was built from TRBV4-1 and TRBJ2-3, with 9 bases in between that match TRBD2. The sequenced material came from memory CD4+ T cells sorted from blood. This sample's cell subset or site label indicates: CD45RA-negative fraction. The DNA sequence reads TGCGCCAGCAGCCAAGCATGGGCGGGAGGGACTAGCACAGATACGCAGTATTTT. It translates to CASSQAWAGGTSTDTQYF.